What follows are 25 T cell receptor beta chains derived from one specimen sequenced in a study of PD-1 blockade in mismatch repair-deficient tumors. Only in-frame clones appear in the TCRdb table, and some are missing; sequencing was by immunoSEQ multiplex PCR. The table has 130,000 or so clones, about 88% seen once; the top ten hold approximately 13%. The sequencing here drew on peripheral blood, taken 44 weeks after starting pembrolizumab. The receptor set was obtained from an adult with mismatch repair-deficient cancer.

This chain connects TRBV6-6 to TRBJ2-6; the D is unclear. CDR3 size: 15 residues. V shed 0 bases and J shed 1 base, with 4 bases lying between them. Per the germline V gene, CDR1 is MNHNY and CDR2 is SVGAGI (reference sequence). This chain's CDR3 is CASSYSLSGANVLTF. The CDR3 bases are TGTGCCAGCAGTTACTCGCTATCTGGGGCCAACGTCCTGACTTTC.

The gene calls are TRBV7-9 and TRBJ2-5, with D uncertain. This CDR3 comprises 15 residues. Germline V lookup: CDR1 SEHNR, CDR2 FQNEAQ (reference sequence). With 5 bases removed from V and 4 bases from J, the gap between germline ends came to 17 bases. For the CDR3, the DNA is TGTGCCAGCAGCCCGATTTTAGGGCCCCCAGAGACCCAGTACTTC. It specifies CASSPILGPPETQYF.

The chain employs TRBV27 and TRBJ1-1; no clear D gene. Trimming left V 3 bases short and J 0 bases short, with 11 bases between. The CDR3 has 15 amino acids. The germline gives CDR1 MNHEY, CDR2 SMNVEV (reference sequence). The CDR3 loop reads CASSFKPGLNTEAFF. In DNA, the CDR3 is TGTGCCAGCAGTTTCAAACCGGGTCTGAACACTGAAGCTTTCTTT.

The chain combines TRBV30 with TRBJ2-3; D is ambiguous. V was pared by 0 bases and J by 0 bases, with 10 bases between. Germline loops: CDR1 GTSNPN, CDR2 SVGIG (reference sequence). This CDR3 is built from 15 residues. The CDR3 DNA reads TGTGCCTGGAGTGTATCGGCGCGAAGCACAGATACGCAGTATTTT. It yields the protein CAWSVSARSTDTQYF.

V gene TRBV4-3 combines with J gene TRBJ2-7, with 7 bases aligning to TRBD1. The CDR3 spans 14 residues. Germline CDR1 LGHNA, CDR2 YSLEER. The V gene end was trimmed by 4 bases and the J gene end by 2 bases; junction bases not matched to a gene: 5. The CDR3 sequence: CASSRDTGAYEQYF. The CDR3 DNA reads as TGCGCCAGCAGCCGGGATACAGGGGCCTACGAGCAGTACTTC.

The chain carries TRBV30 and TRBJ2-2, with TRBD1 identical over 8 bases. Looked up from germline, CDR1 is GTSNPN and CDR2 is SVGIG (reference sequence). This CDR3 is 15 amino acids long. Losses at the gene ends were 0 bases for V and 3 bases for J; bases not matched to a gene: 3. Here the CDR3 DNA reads TGTGCCTGGAGTGTACAGGACAGGGACACCGGGGAGCTGTTTTTT. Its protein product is CAWSVQDRDTGELFF.

CDR3 nucleotides: TGTGCCAGCAGCTTAACCAGGAACACAGATACGCAGTATTTT. It yields the protein CASSLTRNTDTQYF. V usage is TRBV11-2 and J usage is TRBJ2-3, with D uncertain. Germline values: CDR1 SGHAT, CDR2 FQNNGV. Deletions cut 2 bases from V and 2 bases from J, with 8 bases between. This CDR3 spans 14 amino acids. The whole variable domain, remainder taken from reference TRBV11-2 and TRBJ2-3, is EAGVAQSPRYKIIEKRQSVAFWCNPISGHATLYWYQQILGQGPKLLIQFQNNGVVDDSQLPKDRFSAERLKGVDSTLKIQPAKLEDSAVYLCASSLTRNTDTQYFGPGTRLTVL.

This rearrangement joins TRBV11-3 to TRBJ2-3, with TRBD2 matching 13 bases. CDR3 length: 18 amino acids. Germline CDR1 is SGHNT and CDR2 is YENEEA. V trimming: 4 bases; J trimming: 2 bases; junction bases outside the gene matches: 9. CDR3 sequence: CASSSLRGLAGDTDTQYF. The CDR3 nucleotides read TGTGCCAGCAGCTCTCTACGTGGACTAGCGGGAGACACAGATACGCAGTATTTT.

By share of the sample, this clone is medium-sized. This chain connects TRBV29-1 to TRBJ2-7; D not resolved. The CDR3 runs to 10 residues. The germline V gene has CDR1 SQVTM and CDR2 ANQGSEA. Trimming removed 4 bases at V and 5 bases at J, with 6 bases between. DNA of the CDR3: TGCAGCGTTGCTTGGGACGAGCAGTACTTC. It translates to CSVAWDEQYF.

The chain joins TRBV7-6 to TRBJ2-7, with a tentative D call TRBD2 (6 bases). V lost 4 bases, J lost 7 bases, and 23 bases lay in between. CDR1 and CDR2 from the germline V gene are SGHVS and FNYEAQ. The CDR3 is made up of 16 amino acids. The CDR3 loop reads CASSSLARVGNKEQYF. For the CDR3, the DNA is TGTGCCAGCAGCTCTCTAGCGCGAGTCGGGAATAAAGAGCAGTACTTC. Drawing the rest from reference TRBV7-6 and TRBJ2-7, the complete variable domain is GAGVSQSPRYKVTKRGQDVALRCDPISGHVSLYWYRQALGQGPEFLTYFNYEAQQDKSGLPNDRFSAERPEGSISTLTIQRTEQRDSAMYRCASSSLARVGNKEQYFGPGTRLTVT.

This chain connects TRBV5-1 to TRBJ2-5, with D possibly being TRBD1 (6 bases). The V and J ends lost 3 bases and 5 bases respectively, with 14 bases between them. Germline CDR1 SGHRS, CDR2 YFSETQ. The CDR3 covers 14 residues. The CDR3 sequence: CASSSGVQKETQYF. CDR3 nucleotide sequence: TGCGCCAGCAGCTCAGGGGTGCAGAAGGAGACCCAGTACTTC.

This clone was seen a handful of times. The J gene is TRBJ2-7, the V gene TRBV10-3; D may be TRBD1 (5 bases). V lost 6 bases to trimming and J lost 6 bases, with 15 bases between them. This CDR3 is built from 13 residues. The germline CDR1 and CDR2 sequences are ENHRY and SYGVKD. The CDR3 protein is CAIRDRDSSEQYF. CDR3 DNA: TGTGCCATCAGGGACCGCGACAGTAGCGAGCAGTACTTC.

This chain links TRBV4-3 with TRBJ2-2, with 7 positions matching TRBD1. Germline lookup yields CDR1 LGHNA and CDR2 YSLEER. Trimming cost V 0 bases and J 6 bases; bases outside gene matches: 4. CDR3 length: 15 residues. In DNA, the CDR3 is TGCGCCAGCAGCCAAGATCGGACAGGCCCCGGGGAGCTGTTTTTT. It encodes CASSQDRTGPGELFF.

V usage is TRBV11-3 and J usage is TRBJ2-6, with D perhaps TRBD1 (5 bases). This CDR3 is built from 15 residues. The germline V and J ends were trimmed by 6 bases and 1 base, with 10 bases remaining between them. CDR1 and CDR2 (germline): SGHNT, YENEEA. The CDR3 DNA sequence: TGTGCCAGCAGTTACAGGACATCTGGGGCCAACGTCCTGACTTTC. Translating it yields CASSYRTSGANVLTF.

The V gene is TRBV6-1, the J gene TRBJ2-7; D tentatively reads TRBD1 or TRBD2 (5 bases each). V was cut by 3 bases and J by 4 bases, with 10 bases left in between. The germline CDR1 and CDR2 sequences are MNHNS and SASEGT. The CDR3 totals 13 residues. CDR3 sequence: CASSEAREYEQYF. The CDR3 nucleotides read TGTGCCAGCAGTGAGGCCAGGGAGTACGAGCAGTACTTC.

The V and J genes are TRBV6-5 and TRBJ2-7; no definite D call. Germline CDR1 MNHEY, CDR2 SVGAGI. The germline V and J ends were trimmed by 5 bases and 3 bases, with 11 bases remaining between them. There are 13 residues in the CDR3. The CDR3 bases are TGTGCCAGCAGTCCCCCCGGTATCTACGAGCAGTACTTC. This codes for CASSPPGIYEQYF.

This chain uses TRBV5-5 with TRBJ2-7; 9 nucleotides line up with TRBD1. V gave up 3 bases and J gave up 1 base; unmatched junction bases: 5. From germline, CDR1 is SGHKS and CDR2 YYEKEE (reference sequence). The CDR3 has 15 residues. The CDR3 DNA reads TGTGCCAGCAGCTGGGGAGGACAGGGGTCCTACGAGCAGTACTTC. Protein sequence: CASSWGGQGSYEQYF. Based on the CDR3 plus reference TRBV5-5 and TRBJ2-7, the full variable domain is DAGVTQSPTHLIKTRGQQVTLRCSPISGHKSVSWYQQVLGQGPQFIFQYYEKEERGRGNFPDRFSARQFPNYSSELNVNALLLGDSALYLCASSWGGQGSYEQYFGPGTRLTVT.

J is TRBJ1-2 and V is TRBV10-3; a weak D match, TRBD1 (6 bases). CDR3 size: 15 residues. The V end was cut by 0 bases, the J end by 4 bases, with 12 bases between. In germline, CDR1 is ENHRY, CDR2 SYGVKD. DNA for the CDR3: TGTGCCATCAGTGAGTCGAACCGACAGGTCTATGGCTACACCTTC. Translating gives CAISESNRQVYGYTF.

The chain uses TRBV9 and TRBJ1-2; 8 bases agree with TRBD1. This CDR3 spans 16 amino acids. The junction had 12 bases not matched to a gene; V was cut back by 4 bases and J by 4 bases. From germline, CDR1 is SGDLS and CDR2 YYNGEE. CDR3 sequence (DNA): TGTGCCAGCAGCCCTCACCTCGGACAGGGTGGCTATGGCTACACCTTC. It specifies CASSPHLGQGGYGYTF.

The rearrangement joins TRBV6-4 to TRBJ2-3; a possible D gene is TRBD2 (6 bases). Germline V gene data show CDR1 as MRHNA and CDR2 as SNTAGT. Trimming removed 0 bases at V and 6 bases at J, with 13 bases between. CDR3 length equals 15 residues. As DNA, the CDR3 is TGTGCCAGCAGTGACTCGGCGGGGAGCCAGGATACGCAGTATTTT. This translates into CASSDSAGSQDTQYF.

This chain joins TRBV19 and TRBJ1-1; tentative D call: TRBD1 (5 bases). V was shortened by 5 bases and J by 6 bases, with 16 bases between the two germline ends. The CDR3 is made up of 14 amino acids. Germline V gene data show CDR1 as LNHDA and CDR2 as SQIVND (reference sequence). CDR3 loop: CASSFRTGHAEAFF. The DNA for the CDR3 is TGTGCCAGTAGTTTTCGAACCGGACACGCTGAAGCTTTCTTT.

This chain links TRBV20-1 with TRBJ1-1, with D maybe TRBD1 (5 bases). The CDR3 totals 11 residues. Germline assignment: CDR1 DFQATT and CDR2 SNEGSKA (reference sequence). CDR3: CSTLGVTEAFF. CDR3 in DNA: TGCAGCACCCTAGGGGTTACTGAAGCTTTCTTT.

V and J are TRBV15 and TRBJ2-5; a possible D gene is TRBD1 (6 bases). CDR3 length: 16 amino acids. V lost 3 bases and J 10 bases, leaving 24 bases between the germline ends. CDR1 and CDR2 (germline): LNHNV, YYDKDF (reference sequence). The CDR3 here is CATSRIGQLLRESQYF. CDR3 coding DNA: TGTGCCACCAGCAGGATCGGACAGCTTTTGAGAGAAAGCCAGTACTTC.

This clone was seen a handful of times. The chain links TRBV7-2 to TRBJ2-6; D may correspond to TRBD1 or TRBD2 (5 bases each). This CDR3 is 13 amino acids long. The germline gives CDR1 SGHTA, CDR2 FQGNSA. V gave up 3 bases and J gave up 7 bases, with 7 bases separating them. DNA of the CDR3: TGTGCCAGCAGCTTTCGGGGCGCCAACGTCCTGACTTTC. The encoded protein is CASSFRGANVLTF.

This CDR3 is CASSLERFTGVQYF. CDR3 in DNA: TGTGCCAGCAGCTTAGAGCGGTTCACTGGAGTTCAGTACTTC. The chain has TRBV7-8 and TRBJ2-4; maybe TRBD2 (5 bases). Trimming took 1 base from V and 11 from J, leaving 15 bases between them. CDR1 SGHVS and CDR2 FQNEAQ come from the germline V gene. The CDR3 totals 14 residues. Combining the CDR3 with reference TRBV7-8 and TRBJ2-4 gives the whole variable domain GAGVSQSPRYKVAKRGQDVALRCDPISGHVSLFWYQQALGQGPEFLTYFQNEAQLDKSGLPSDRFFAERPEGSVSTLKIQRTQQEDSAVYLCASSLERFTGVQYFGAGTRLSVL.